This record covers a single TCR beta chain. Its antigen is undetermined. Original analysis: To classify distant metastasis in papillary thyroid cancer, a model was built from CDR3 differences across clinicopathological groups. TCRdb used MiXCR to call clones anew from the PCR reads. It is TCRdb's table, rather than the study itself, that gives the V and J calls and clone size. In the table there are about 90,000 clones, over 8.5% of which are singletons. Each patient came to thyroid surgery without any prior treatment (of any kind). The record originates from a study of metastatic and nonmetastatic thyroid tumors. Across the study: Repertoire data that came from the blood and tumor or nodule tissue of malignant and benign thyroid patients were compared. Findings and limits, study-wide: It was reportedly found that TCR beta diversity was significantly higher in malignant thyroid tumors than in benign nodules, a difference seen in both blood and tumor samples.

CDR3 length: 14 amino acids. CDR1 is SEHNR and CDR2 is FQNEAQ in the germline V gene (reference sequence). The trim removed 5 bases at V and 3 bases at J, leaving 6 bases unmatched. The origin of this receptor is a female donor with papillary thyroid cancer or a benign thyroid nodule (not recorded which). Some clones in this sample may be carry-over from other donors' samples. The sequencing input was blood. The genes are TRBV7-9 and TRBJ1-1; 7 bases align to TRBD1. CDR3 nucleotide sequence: TGTGCCAGCAGCCCTGGGACAGATTACACTGAAGCTTTCTTT. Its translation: CASSPGTDYTEAFF.